One sample yielded the 31 T cell receptor beta chains listed below, sequenced in a study of blood T cell repertoires in COVID-19. Assay: immunoSEQ multiplex PCR; the TCRdb copy retains only in-frame clones and omits some. The sample has around 180,000 clones; 88% are singletons. Sequenced material: peripheral blood. The receptors stem from a man in his 60s with acute or convalescent COVID-19.

The rearrangement links TRBV7-3 to TRBJ2-7, with D hard to call. The CDR3 loop spans 13 amino acids. Germline CDR1 SGHTA, CDR2 FQGTGA. Trimming shortened V by 5 bases and J by 1 base, and 9 bases separated the two germline ends. The CDR3 DNA is TGTGCCAGCAGCCCCCCAGGTTCCTACGAGCAGTACTTC. It yields the protein CASSPPGSYEQYF.

The gene calls are TRBV18 and TRBJ2-2; perhaps TRBD1 as D (6 bases). The V end was cut by 6 bases, the J end by 1 base, with 9 bases between. The CDR3 has 14 amino acids. Germline V CDR1 and CDR2: KGHSH, LQKENI. The CDR3 here is CASSMGQNTGELFF. The CDR3 DNA reads TGTGCCAGCTCCATGGGACAGAACACCGGGGAGCTGTTTTTT.

The CDR3 nucleotides are TGTGCCAGCAGTTTCCCTGGGGGGGGGCGGGAAGCTTTCTTT. Its protein product is CASSFPGGGREAFF. The V gene is TRBV6-6, the J gene TRBJ1-1; possible D gene TRBD1, 6 bases. The V end was cut by 4 bases, the J end by 8 bases, with 17 bases between. The germline V gene has CDR1 MNHNY and CDR2 SVGAGI (reference sequence). The CDR3 is 14 residues long.

The V call is TRBV7-9, the J call TRBJ1-5; D remains ambiguous. In germline, CDR1 is SEHNR, CDR2 FQNEAQ (reference sequence). The germline V and J ends were trimmed by 1 base and 6 bases, with 7 bases remaining between them. The CDR3 runs to 13 residues. CDR3 DNA: TGTGCCAGCAGCTTAGGAATCGGTCAGCCCCAGCATTTT. Translation gives CASSLGIGQPQHF.

The chain links TRBV24-1 to TRBJ2-1; 7 nucleotides match TRBD1. The V segment lost 0 bases and the J segment 10 bases; nucleotides outside the gene matches: 8. Germline CDR1 reads KGHDR; CDR2 reads SFDVKD. The length of the CDR3 is 15 residues. In DNA, the CDR3 is TGTGCCACCAGTGATTTGAGGGGGCAGACTGGAGAGCAGTTCTTC. It translates to CATSDLRGQTGEQFF.

The CDR3 reads CAYRTGNYYNEKLFF. The DNA for the CDR3 is TGTGCCTATCGGACAGGGAACTACTATAATGAAAAACTGTTTTTT. The V gene is TRBV30, the J gene TRBJ1-4; TRBD1 matches at 8 bases. CDR1 and CDR2 (germline): GTSNPN, SVGIG (reference sequence). The CDR3 covers 15 residues. The V and J ends lost 7 bases and 4 bases, in that order; junction bases with no gene match: 11. Full variable domain (remainder filled in from reference TRBV30 and TRBJ1-4): SQTIHQWPATLVQPVGSPLSLECTVEGTSNPNLYWYRQAAGRGLQLLFYSVGIGQISSEVPQNLSASRPQDRQFILSSKKLLLSDSGFYLCAYRTGNYYNEKLFFGSGTQLSVL.

This chain joins TRBV30 and TRBJ1-1, with D tentatively TRBD1 (5 bases). The CDR3 totals 14 residues. CDR1 GTSNPN and CDR2 SVGIG come from the germline V gene (reference sequence). Trimming cost V 0 bases and J 2 bases, with 10 bases left between them. CDR3 DNA sequence: TGTGCCTGGAGTGTTGAAGACAGAAACACTGAAGCTTTCTTT. Its protein is CAWSVEDRNTEAFF.

The V gene is TRBV6-5, the J gene TRBJ1-3; no definite D call. The germline V and J ends were trimmed by 11 bases and 1 base, with 18 bases remaining between them. This CDR3 contains 15 residues. Germline CDR1 reads MNHEY; CDR2 reads SVGAGI. CDR3 loop: CAPRAAELSGNTIYF. The CDR3 DNA is TGTGCCCCCCGAGCGGCAGAACTATCTGGAAACACCATATATTTT.

This chain uses TRBV3-1 (or the pseudogene TRBV3-2) with TRBJ2-3; D is unresolved. V lost 2 bases, J lost 3 bases, and 9 bases lay in between. The CDR3 consists of 14 residues. The germline gives CDR1 LGHDT, CDR2 YNNKEL (reference sequence). CDR3 in amino acids: CASSQLRGTDTQYF. DNA of the CDR3: TGTGCCAGCAGCCAACTAAGAGGTACAGATACGCAGTATTTT.

This clone was detected only once. This chain connects TRBV5-6 to TRBJ1-3; D ambiguous. The CDR3 is 15 residues long. V was pared by 0 bases and J by 0 bases, with 7 bases between. Germline CDR1 and CDR2: SGHDT and YYEEEE. The CDR3 DNA reads TGTGCCAGCAGCTTGGAGCCATCCTCTGGAAACACCATATATTTT. This codes for CASSLEPSSGNTIYF. The full variable domain, in which reference TRBV5-6 and TRBJ1-3 provide the parts outside the CDR3, is DAGVTQSPTHLIKTRGQQVTLRCSPKSGHDTVSWYQQALGQGPQFIFQYYEEEERQRGNFPDRFSGHQFPNYSSELNVNALLLGDSALYLCASSLEPSSGNTIYFGEGSWLTVV.

The chain has TRBV7-2 and TRBJ2-7; D call uncertain. CDR3 length equals 13 residues. The germline gives CDR1 SGHTA, CDR2 FQGNSA. Trimming shortened V by 0 bases and J by 3 bases, and 6 bases separated the two germline ends. CDR3 coding DNA: TGTGCCAGCAGCTTAGCCCTTTTCTACGAGCAGTACTTC. Translated: CASSLALFYEQYF.

This chain joins TRBV19 and TRBJ1-1, with D unclear. The CDR3 runs 14 residues. Per the germline V gene, CDR1 is LNHDA and CDR2 is SQIVND (reference sequence). The germline V and J ends were trimmed by 6 bases and 5 bases, with 16 bases remaining between them. The CDR3 bases are TGTGCCAGTAGCCCCGGGAGAGAAATTACTGAAGCTTTCTTT. This translates into CASSPGREITEAFF.

The DNA for the CDR3 is TGCGCCAGCAGCGGAGGGGTTTTCCCGGGCTCACCCCTCCACTTT. This codes for CASSGGVFPGSPLHF. The V call is TRBV5-1, the J call TRBJ1-6; D possibly corresponds to TRBD1 (5 bases). V was clipped by 4 bases and J by 10 bases, with 18 bases between them. CDR1 is SGHRS and CDR2 is YFSETQ in the germline V gene. The CDR3 totals 15 residues.

The chain uses TRBV24-1 and TRBJ1-2, with 9 positions matching TRBD1. Germline CDR1 is KGHDR and CDR2 is SFDVKD. CDR3 size: 15 residues. J lost 6 bases, V lost 3 bases, and 7 bases had no gene match. The CDR3 coding sequence is TGTGCCACCAGTGATACCGGGACAGGGACAGATGGCTACACCTTC. Translated, it gives CATSDTGTGTDGYTF.

This clone appeared a single time. This rearrangement joins TRBV14 to TRBJ2-1, with 7 nucleotides matching TRBD1. V shed 6 bases, J shed 0 bases, and the junction held 8 bases outside the gene matches. Germline assignment: CDR1 SGHDN and CDR2 FVKESK. The CDR3 runs 16 residues. The DNA of the CDR3 is TGTGCCAGCAGTACTCAACGGGACAGCTCCTACAATGAGCAGTTCTTC. Translation gives CASSTQRDSSYNEQFF.

The sample holds one count of this clone. This sequence joins TRBV27 and TRBJ1-2; D may be TRBD1 (6 bases). Germline V gene sequence: CDR1 MNHEY, CDR2 SMNVEV (reference sequence). There are 13 residues in the CDR3. Between the trimmed V and J ends, which lost 3 bases and 7 bases, there was a span of 12 bases. CDR3 loop: CASSLEGGFGYTF. The CDR3 nucleotides are TGTGCCAGCAGTTTGGAAGGGGGATTTGGCTACACCTTC.

V and J are TRBV6-5 and TRBJ1-2; 7 nucleotides agree with TRBD1. Per germline, CDR1 MNHEY and CDR2 SVGAGI. V gave up 7 bases and J gave up 1 base; unmatched junction bases: 9. The CDR3 has 15 residues. The CDR3 region is CASTADRTHNYGYTF. Written as DNA, the CDR3 is TGTGCCAGCACCGCGGACAGGACCCATAACTATGGCTACACCTTC.

The V gene is TRBV9, the J gene TRBJ1-2, with 7 nucleotides matching TRBD1. V lost 0 bases to trimming and J lost 1 base; unmatched junction nucleotides: 0. CDR3 length: 14 residues. CDR1 and CDR2 from the germline V gene are SGDLS and YYNGEE. As DNA, the CDR3 is TGTGCCAGCAGCGTAGGGGACAGTAACTATGGCTACACCTTC. Its translation: CASSVGDSNYGYTF.

The V gene is TRBV25-1, the J gene TRBJ2-3; 7 bases line up with TRBD1. Germline CDR1 reads MGHDK; CDR2 reads SYGVNS. The CDR3 loop spans 13 amino acids. V gave up 8 bases and J gave up 8 bases; unmatched junction bases: 10. The CDR3 region has the DNA TGTGCCAGCGGACAGGAATATTTAGGTACGCAGTATTTT. Translated: CASGQEYLGTQYF. The full variable domain, in which reference TRBV25-1 and TRBJ2-3 provide the parts outside the CDR3, is EADIYQTPRYLVIGTGKKITLECSQTMGHDKMYWYQQDPGMELHLIHYSYGVNSTEKGDLSSESTVSRIRTEHFPLTLESARPSHTSQYLCASGQEYLGTQYFGPGTRLTVL.

V usage is TRBV14 and J usage is TRBJ1-3; the D gene is possibly TRBD1 (5 bases). The CDR3 contains 17 residues. Between the trimmed V and J ends, which lost 1 base and 2 bases, there was a span of 15 bases. CDR1 is SGHDN and CDR2 is FVKESK in the germline V gene. CDR3 in amino acids: CASSQVRHGATGNTIYF. The CDR3 DNA reads as TGTGCCAGCAGCCAAGTTCGTCATGGGGCCACTGGAAACACCATATATTTT. Full variable domain (outside the CDR3, taken from reference TRBV14 and TRBJ1-3): EAGVTQFPSHSVIEKGQTVTLRCDPISGHDNLYWYRRVMGKEIKFLLHFVKESKQDESGMPNNRFLAERTGGTYSTLKVQPAELEDSGVYFCASSQVRHGATGNTIYFGEGSWLTVV.

The chain carries TRBV6-5 and TRBJ1-3, with 10 bases lining up with TRBD1. CDR1 MNHEY and CDR2 SVGAGI come from the germline V gene. V lost 9 bases to trimming and J lost 2 bases; unmatched junction nucleotides: 7. The CDR3 is made up of 15 amino acids. The CDR3 nucleotides are TGTGCCAGTGAACTGACAGGGGGCACTGGAAACACCATATATTTT. Protein: CASELTGGTGNTIYF.

V is TRBV5-5 and J is TRBJ1-2; D is ambiguous. Trimming removed 3 bases at V and 0 bases at J, with 18 bases between. Germline V lookup: CDR1 SGHKS, CDR2 YYEKEE (reference sequence). This CDR3 is 17 amino acids long. CDR3 sequence reads: CASSSSGSRQANYGYTF. For the CDR3, the DNA is TGTGCCAGCAGCTCGAGCGGGTCCCGACAAGCTAACTATGGCTACACCTTC.

J is TRBJ1-1 and V is TRBV30; no clear D. V lost 5 bases, J lost 4 bases, and 14 bases lay in between. The CDR3 loop spans 13 amino acids. Germline lookup yields CDR1 GTSNPN and CDR2 SVGIG (reference sequence). The CDR3: CAWEASRGTEAFF. In DNA, the CDR3 is TGTGCCTGGGAAGCCTCCCGGGGCACTGAAGCTTTCTTT.

This clone was picked up one time. V is TRBV19 and J is TRBJ2-2; D is uncertain. From germline, CDR1 is LNHDA and CDR2 SQIVND (reference sequence). CDR3 length: 14 amino acids. Trimming stripped 5 bases from V and 1 base from J, with 8 bases between. CDR3 DNA: TGTGCCAGTAGTCCAAGACAGAACACCGGGGAGCTGTTTTTT. Amino acids: CASSPRQNTGELFF.

The chain combines TRBV11-3 with TRBJ2-2; D unclear. This CDR3 is 14 amino acids long. V dropped 5 bases and J dropped 6 bases, with 13 bases sitting between them. CDR1 is SGHNT and CDR2 is YENEEA in the germline V gene. In DNA, the CDR3 is TGTGCCAGCAGCCCCAAAACAGTTGCCGGGGAGCTGTTTTTT. It is translated as CASSPKTVAGELFF.

The chain couples TRBV7-2 to TRBJ2-7; 10 bases line up with TRBD2. Unmatched junction bases numbered 8, after V lost 5 bases and J lost 4 bases. CDR3 length: 15 amino acids. The germline gives CDR1 SGHTA, CDR2 FQGNSA. The CDR3 DNA is TGTGCCAGCAGCGTCGATAGCGGGAGGTTTTACGAGCAGTACTTC. Its translation: CASSVDSGRFYEQYF.

The rearrangement joins TRBV5-4 to TRBJ1-3, with D unclear. Trimming shortened V by 4 bases and J by 1 base, and 9 bases separated the two germline ends. The CDR3 contains 14 residues. Germline loops: CDR1 SGHNT, CDR2 YYREEE (reference sequence). Here the CDR3 reads CASSRRDSGNTIYF. In nucleotides, the CDR3 is TGTGCCAGCAGCCGGAGGGATTCTGGAAACACCATATATTTT. Complete variable domain (other parts from reference TRBV5-4 and TRBJ1-3): ETGVTQSPTHLIKTRGQQVTLRCSSQSGHNTVSWYQQALGQGPQFIFQYYREEENGRGNFPPRFSGLQFPNYSSELNVNALELDDSALYLCASSRRDSGNTIYFGEGSWLTVV.

This clone came up once. The junction and the germline gene differ at one end; a read error may be behind it. The chain employs TRBV6-6 and TRBJ1-3, with D uncertain. The CDR3 is 15 residues long. Germline assignment: CDR1 MNHNY and CDR2 SVGAGI (reference sequence). CDR3 loop: CASSHSPQAGNTIYF. In DNA, the CDR3 is TGTGCCAGCAGTCACTCTCCGCAGGCTGGAAACACCATATATTTT.

The V call is TRBV19, the J call TRBJ2-3; TRBD1 might be the D (6 bases). Germline V CDR1 and CDR2: LNHDA, SQIVND (reference sequence). The CDR3 is 14 residues long. The ends were cut back, 5 bases at V and 2 bases at J, with 11 bases in the middle. CDR3 sequence: CASSAGTSTDTQYF. CDR3 coding DNA: TGTGCCAGTAGTGCCGGGACATCCACAGATACGCAGTATTTT.

The chain links TRBV7-9 to TRBJ2-5; D uncertain. The germline V gene has CDR1 SEHNR and CDR2 FQNEAQ (reference sequence). Trimming cost V 6 bases and J 5 bases, with 10 bases left between them. CDR3 length equals 12 residues. In DNA, the CDR3 is TGTGCCAGCAGTTACTTGTGGGAGACCCAGTACTTC. The encoded protein is CASSYLWETQYF.

J is TRBJ1-1 and V is TRBV19, with D uncertain. The CDR3 runs to 11 residues. Deletions cut 3 bases from V and 7 bases from J, with 6 bases between. Germline V gene lookup returns CDR1 LNHDA and CDR2 SQIVND (reference sequence). This chain's CDR3 is CASSITGEAFF. The CDR3 DNA is TGTGCCAGTAGTATTACGGGTGAAGCTTTCTTT.